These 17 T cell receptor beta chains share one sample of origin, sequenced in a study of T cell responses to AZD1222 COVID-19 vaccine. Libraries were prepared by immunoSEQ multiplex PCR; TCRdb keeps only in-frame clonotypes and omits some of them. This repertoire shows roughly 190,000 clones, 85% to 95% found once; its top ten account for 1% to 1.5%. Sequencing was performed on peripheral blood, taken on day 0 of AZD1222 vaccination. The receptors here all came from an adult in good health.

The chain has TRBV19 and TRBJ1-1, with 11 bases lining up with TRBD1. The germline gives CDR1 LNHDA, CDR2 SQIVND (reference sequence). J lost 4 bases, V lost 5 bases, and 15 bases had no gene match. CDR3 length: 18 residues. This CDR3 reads CASSLRGQGALIGTEAFF. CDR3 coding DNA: TGTGCCAGTAGTCTTAGAGGACAGGGGGCTCTTATAGGCACTGAAGCTTTCTTT.

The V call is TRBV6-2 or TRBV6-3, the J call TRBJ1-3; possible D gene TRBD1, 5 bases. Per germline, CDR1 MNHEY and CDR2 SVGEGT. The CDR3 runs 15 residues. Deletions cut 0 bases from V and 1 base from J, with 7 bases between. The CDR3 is CASSYSGTSGNTIYF. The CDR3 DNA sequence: TGTGCCAGCAGTTACTCCGGGACGTCTGGAAACACCATATATTTT.

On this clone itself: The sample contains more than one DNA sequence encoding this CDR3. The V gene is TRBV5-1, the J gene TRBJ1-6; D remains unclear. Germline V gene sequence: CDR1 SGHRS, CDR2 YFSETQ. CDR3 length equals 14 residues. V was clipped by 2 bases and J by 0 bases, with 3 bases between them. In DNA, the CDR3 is TGCGCCAGCAGCTTAGACTCCTATAATTCACCCCTCCACTTT. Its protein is CASSLDSYNSPLHF.

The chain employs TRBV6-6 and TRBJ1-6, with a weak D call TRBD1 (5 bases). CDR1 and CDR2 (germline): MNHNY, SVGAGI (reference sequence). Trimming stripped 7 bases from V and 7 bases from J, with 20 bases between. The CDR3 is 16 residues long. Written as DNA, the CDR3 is TGTGCCAGCACCCTGAGAAATCCAGGGCCCAATTCACCCCTCCACTTT. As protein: CASTLRNPGPNSPLHF.

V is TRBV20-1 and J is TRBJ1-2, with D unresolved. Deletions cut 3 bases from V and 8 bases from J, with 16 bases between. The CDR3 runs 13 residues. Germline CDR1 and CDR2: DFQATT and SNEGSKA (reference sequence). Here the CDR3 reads CSASEGQLVGYTF. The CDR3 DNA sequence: TGCAGTGCTAGTGAGGGCCAACTAGTCGGCTACACCTTC.

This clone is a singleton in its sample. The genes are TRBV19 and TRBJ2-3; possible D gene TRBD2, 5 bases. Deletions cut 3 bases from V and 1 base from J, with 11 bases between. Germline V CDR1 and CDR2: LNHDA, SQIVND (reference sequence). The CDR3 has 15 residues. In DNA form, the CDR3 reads TGTGCCAGTAGTATTGGGGTGCGGGGCACAGATACGCAGTATTTT. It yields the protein CASSIGVRGTDTQYF.

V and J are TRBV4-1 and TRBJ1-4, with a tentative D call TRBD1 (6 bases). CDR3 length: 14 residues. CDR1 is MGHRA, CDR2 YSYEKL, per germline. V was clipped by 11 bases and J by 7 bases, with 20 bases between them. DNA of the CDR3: TGCGCCCGCGACGGGGGGGGCATGAGTGAAAAACTGTTTTTT. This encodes CARDGGGMSEKLFF.

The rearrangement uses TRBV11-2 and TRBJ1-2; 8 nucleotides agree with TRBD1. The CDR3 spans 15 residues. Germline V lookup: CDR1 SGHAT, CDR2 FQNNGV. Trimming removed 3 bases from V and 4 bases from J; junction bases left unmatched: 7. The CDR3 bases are TGTGCCAGCAGCTTGGGGGCCGGGACAGGCTATGGCTACACCTTC. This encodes CASSLGAGTGYGYTF. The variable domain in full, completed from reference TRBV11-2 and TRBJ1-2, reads EAGVAQSPRYKIIEKRQSVAFWCNPISGHATLYWYQQILGQGPKLLIQFQNNGVVDDSQLPKDRFSAERLKGVDSTLKIQPAKLEDSAVYLCASSLGAGTGYGYTFGSGTRLTVV.

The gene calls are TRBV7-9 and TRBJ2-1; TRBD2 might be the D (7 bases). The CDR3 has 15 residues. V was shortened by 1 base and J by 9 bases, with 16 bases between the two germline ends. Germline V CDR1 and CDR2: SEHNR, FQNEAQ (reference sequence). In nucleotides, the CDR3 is TGTGCCAGCAGCTTAGAAGGTGGGGGGGCCGGTGAGCAGTTCTTC. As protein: CASSLEGGGAGEQFF.

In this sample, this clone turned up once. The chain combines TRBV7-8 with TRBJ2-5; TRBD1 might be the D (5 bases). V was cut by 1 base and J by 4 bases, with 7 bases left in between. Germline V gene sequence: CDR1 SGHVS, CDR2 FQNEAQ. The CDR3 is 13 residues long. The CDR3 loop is CASSLVDRETQYF. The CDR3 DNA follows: TGTGCCAGCAGCTTAGTAGACAGAGAGACCCAGTACTTC.

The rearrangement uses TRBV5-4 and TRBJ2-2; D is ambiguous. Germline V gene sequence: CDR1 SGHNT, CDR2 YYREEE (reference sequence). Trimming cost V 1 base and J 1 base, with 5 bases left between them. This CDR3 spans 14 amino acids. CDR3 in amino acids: CASSLFGNTGELFF. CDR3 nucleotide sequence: TGTGCCAGCAGCTTGTTTGGGAACACCGGGGAGCTGTTTTTT.

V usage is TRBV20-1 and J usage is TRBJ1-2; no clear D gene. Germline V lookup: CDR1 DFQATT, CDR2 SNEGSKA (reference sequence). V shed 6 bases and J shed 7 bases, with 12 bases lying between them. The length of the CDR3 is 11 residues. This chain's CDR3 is CSAVAVSGYTF. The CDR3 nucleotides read TGCAGTGCAGTCGCAGTTTCTGGCTACACCTTC.

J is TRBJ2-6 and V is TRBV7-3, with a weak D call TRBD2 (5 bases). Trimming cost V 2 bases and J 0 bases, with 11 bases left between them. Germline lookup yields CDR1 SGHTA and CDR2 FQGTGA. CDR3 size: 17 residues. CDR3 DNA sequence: TGTGCCAGCAGCTTACACCCGGGGAGCTCTGGGGCCAACGTCCTGACTTTC. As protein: CASSLHPGSSGANVLTF.

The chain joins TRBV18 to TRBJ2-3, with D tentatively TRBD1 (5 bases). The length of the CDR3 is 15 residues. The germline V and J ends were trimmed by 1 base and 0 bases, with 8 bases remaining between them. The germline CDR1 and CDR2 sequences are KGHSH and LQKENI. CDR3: CASSPQGASTDTQYF. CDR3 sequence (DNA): TGTGCCAGCTCACCACAAGGGGCTAGCACAGATACGCAGTATTTT.

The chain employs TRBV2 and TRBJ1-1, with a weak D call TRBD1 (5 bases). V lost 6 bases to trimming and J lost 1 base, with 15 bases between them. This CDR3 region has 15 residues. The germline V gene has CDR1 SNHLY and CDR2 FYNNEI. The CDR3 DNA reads TGTGCCAGCAGGAGGCGCGCAGGGAAGAACACTGAAGCTTTCTTT. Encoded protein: CASRRRAGKNTEAFF. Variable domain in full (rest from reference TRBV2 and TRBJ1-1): EPEVTQTPSHQVTQMGQEVILRCVPISNHLYFYWYRQILGQKVEFLVSFYNNEISEKSEIFDDQFSVERPDGSNFTLKIRSTKLEDSAMYFCASRRRAGKNTEAFFGQGTRLTVV.

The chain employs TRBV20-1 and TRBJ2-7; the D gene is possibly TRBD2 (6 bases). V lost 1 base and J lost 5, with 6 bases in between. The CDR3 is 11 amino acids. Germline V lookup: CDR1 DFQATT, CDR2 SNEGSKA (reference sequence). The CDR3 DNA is TGCAGTGCTAGAGGGGGGGACGAGCAGTACTTC. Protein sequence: CSARGGDEQYF.

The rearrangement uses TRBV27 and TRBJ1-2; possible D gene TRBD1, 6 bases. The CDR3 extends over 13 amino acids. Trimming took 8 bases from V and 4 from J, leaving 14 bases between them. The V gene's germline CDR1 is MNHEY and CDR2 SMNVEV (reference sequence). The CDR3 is CASWGGSFYGYTF. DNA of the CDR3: TGTGCCAGCTGGGGGGGCAGCTTCTATGGCTACACCTTC.